The present T cell receptor beta chain was sequenced within a study of blood T cell repertoires in COVID-19. CDR1 is MNHEY and CDR2 is SMNVEV in the germline V gene (reference sequence). The V gene end was trimmed by 6 bases and the J gene end by 3 bases; junction bases not matched to a gene: 8. The CDR3 has 16 residues. Clones were sequenced by immunoSEQ multiplex PCR, and TCRdb holds only the in-frame ones, with some missing. This sample has around 270,000 clones, with about 89% found just once. Sequenced: peripheral blood. This TCR was recovered from a middle-aged man with acute or convalescent COVID-19. This chain connects TRBV27 to TRBJ1-6; 7 bases align to TRBD1. CDR3 sequence reads: CASRHTTGDYNSPLHF. Written as DNA, the CDR3 is TGTGCCAGCAGACACACCACAGGGGACTATAATTCACCCCTCCACTTT.